These 31 T cell receptor beta chains were sequenced from one sample in a study of early T cells in non-severe SARS-CoV-2 infection. TCRdb ran MiXCR on the 5' RACE reads and lists one entry per CDR3 protein. The sample holds 25,000 to 30,000 distinct CDR3 sequences, around 4.4% seen once. Material for sequencing was whole blood. All receptors derive from an adult who was a healthcare worker with PCR-confirmed SARS-CoV-2 infection or an uninfected control (not recorded which).

This clonotype has ten or more counts. The rearrangement joins TRBV7-2 to TRBJ2-2; 7 bases are a match to TRBD1. Germline-derived CDR1 and CDR2 are SGHTA and FQGNSA. The V gene end was trimmed by 1 base and the J gene end by 5 bases; junction bases not matched to a gene: 4. This CDR3 is built from 15 residues. The CDR3 DNA reads as TGTGCCAGCAGCTTAGGACAGGGTGGAACCGGGGAGCTGTTTTTT. Its translation is CASSLGQGGTGELFF.

This clonotype was found many times. The rearrangement links TRBV14 to TRBJ2-1; TRBD2 is a possible D gene (6 bases). Trimming pared 4 bases from V and 3 bases from J, leaving 7 bases between. Germline CDR1 SGHDN, CDR2 FVKESK. There are 13 residues in the CDR3. This CDR3 is CASSPGGYNEQFF. The DNA of the CDR3 is TGTGCCAGCAGCCCCGGGGGCTACAATGAGCAGTTCTTC.

V is TRBV19 and J is TRBJ1-2; 8 bases fit TRBD1. With V trimmed by 5 bases and J by 6 bases, 11 bases remained unmatched. Germline CDR1 is LNHDA and CDR2 is SQIVND (reference sequence). The CDR3 has 15 residues. The CDR3 here is CASSDRTGLSDGYTF. The CDR3 coding sequence is TGTGCCAGTAGTGATCGGACAGGGCTGTCAGATGGCTACACCTTC.

This clonotype was detected ten times or more. The V call is TRBV29-1, the J call TRBJ2-5; D might be TRBD2 (5 bases). The CDR3 extends over 14 amino acids. CDR1 is SQVTM, CDR2 ANQGSEA, per germline. V dropped 4 bases and J dropped 5 bases, with 17 bases sitting between them. CDR3 DNA sequence: TGCAGCGTTGTTTTGCTTGGTCGAGGGGAGACCCAGTACTTC. Amino acid sequence: CSVVLLGRGETQYF. Drawing the rest from reference TRBV29-1 and TRBJ2-5, the complete variable domain is SAVISQKPSRDICQRGTSLTIQCQVDSQVTMMFWYRQQPGQSLTLIATANQGSEATYESGFVIDKFPISRPNLTFSTLTVSNMSPEDSSIYLCSVVLLGRGETQYFGPGTRLLVL.

Here the CDR3 DNA reads TGTGCCATCAGTGCGAGTAGCAGCACAGATACGCAGTATTTT. Amino acids: CAISASSSTDTQYF. This sequence joins TRBV10-3 and TRBJ2-3; D remains unclear. The V end was cut by 4 bases, the J end by 0 bases, with 8 bases between. The germline V gene encodes CDR1 ENHRY and CDR2 SYGVKD. The CDR3 loop spans 14 amino acids.

This clonotype has ten or more counts. J is TRBJ2-7 and V is TRBV3-1, with D tentatively TRBD2 (6 bases). The V end was cut by 4 bases, the J end by 0 bases, with 13 bases between. Per the germline V gene, CDR1 is LGHDT and CDR2 is YNNKEL (reference sequence). The CDR3 has 15 amino acids. The CDR3 loop is CASSRGGTLSYEQYF. In DNA form, the CDR3 reads TGTGCCAGCAGCCGGGGAGGAACCCTCTCCTACGAGCAGTACTTC.

The chain joins TRBV12-3 or TRBV12-4 to TRBJ2-3; the match to TRBD2 covers 10 bases. The CDR3 has 18 amino acids. V lost 5 bases, J lost 3 bases, and 14 bases stayed unmatched. The CDR3: CASSPRLAGATATDTQYF. CDR3 coding DNA: TGTGCCAGCAGTCCTCGACTAGCGGGCGCCACCGCAACAGATACGCAGTATTTT.

This clonotype was found many times. The chain joins TRBV18 to TRBJ1-2; D might be TRBD1 (6 bases). The germline V gene has CDR1 KGHSH and CDR2 LQKENI. V gave up 3 bases and J gave up 2 bases, with 7 bases separating them. The CDR3 covers 13 residues. The CDR3 region is CASSPDRNYGYTF. The CDR3 DNA sequence: TGTGCCAGCTCACCGGACAGAAACTATGGCTACACCTTC.

In this sample, this clonotype turned up once. The genes are TRBV27 and TRBJ1-5, with D maybe TRBD1 (6 bases). Germline loops: CDR1 MNHEY, CDR2 SMNVEV (reference sequence). V was trimmed by 2 bases and J by 6 bases, leaving 8 bases between them. The CDR3 length is 13 residues. CDR3 in amino acids: CASSLGGSQPQHF. The CDR3 coding sequence is TGTGCCAGCAGTTTAGGGGGCAGTCAGCCCCAGCATTTT.

In this sample, this clonotype is medium-sized. V is TRBV7-8 and J is TRBJ2-3, with 7 bases aligning to TRBD1. CDR1 is SGHVS and CDR2 is FQNEAQ in the germline V gene. The CDR3 has 14 amino acids. Trimming cost V 0 bases and J 7 bases; bases outside gene matches: 4. The CDR3 loop is CASSLAPGQYTQYF. The DNA of the CDR3 is TGTGCCAGCAGCTTAGCGCCGGGACAGTATACGCAGTATTTT. The full variable domain, completed using reference TRBV7-8 and TRBJ2-3, is GAGVSQSPRYKVAKRGQDVALRCDPISGHVSLFWYQQALGQGPEFLTYFQNEAQLDKSGLPSDRFFAERPEGSVSTLKIQRTQQEDSAVYLCASSLAPGQYTQYFGPGTRLTVL.

The J gene is TRBJ2-5, the V gene TRBV20-1; the D is unclear. Germline V lookup: CDR1 DFQATT, CDR2 SNEGSKA (reference sequence). The CDR3 loop spans 11 amino acids. With 5 bases removed from V and 5 bases from J, the gap between germline ends came to 9 bases. CDR3 in amino acids: CSAPPQETQYF. In nucleotides, the CDR3 is TGCAGTGCTCCCCCCCAGGAGACCCAGTACTTC.

This clonotype was observed many times. This chain joins TRBV18 and TRBJ2-1; the match to TRBD2 covers 12 bases. Germline CDR1 KGHSH, CDR2 LQKENI. V gave up 4 bases and J gave up 7 bases; unmatched junction bases: 8. The CDR3 length is 16 residues. CDR3: CASSLMTSGSGNEQFF. The DNA of the CDR3 is TGTGCCAGCTCACTTATGACTAGCGGGAGTGGGAATGAGCAGTTCTTC.

The table lists this clonotype with many counts. The chain has TRBV7-6 and TRBJ2-5, with D uncertain. The CDR3 extends over 16 amino acids. Per germline, CDR1 SGHVS and CDR2 FNYEAQ. Between the trimmed V and J ends, which lost 1 base and 5 bases, there was a span of 17 bases. The CDR3 loop is CASSLGVYTDSETQYF. The DNA of the CDR3 is TGTGCCAGCAGCTTAGGGGTCTATACCGACTCGGAGACCCAGTACTTC.

In this sample, this clonotype turned up a few times. The chain recombines TRBV4-3 with TRBJ2-1; D might be TRBD2 (5 bases). Trimming removed 4 bases at V and 4 bases at J, with 17 bases between. CDR1 LGHNA and CDR2 YSLEER come from the germline V gene. The CDR3 is made up of 16 amino acids. The CDR3 nucleotides are TGCGCCAGCAGCCCGGGGTACAGCGGAGAGTACAATGAGCAGTTCTTC. Translation: CASSPGYSGEYNEQFF.

This clonotype was counted ten times or more. V usage is TRBV18 and J usage is TRBJ2-7; D unresolved. The V and J ends lost 0 bases and 5 bases respectively, with 17 bases between them. Germline CDR1 KGHSH, CDR2 LQKENI. This CDR3 spans 16 amino acids. In DNA form, the CDR3 reads TGTGCCAGCTCACCACCGGGAAGGATGAGTGCCCACGAGCAGTACTTC. Amino acid sequence: CASSPPGRMSAHEQYF.

This clonotype turned up a few times. This sequence joins TRBV24-1 and TRBJ2-1, with 14 bases lining up with TRBD2. Germline V gene data show CDR1 as KGHDR and CDR2 as SFDVKD. J gave up 10 bases and V 4 bases, and 8 bases lay outside the gene matches. The CDR3 contains 16 residues. The CDR3 DNA reads TGTGCCACCAGTGACCAGGGACTAGCGGGAGTCGGCGAGCAGTTCTTC. Its protein is CATSDQGLAGVGEQFF.

This clonotype was counted ten times or more. This sequence joins TRBV20-1 and TRBJ2-7; no reliable D call. The germline V gene encodes CDR1 DFQATT and CDR2 SNEGSKA (reference sequence). Trimming left V 5 bases short and J 2 bases short, with 13 bases between. This CDR3 contains 13 residues. The CDR3 is CSAFSTETYEQYF. The CDR3 DNA reads as TGCAGTGCTTTTTCGACTGAGACCTACGAGCAGTACTTC.

This clonotype was seen only a few times. The V and J genes are TRBV19 and TRBJ2-3; 10 bases are shared with TRBD2. J gave up 4 bases and V 5 bases, and 9 bases lay outside the gene matches. The length of the CDR3 is 16 residues. Per germline, CDR1 LNHDA and CDR2 SQIVND (reference sequence). Here the CDR3 reads CASSQEREGLSDTQYF. The DNA of the CDR3 is TGTGCCAGTAGTCAAGAGCGGGAGGGCCTTTCAGATACGCAGTATTTT. Drawing the rest from reference TRBV19 and TRBJ2-3, the complete variable domain is DGGITQSPKYLFRKEGQNVTLSCEQNLNHDAMYWYRQDPGQGLRLIYYSQIVNDFQKGDIAEGYSVSREKKESFPLTVTSAQKNPTAFYLCASSQEREGLSDTQYFGPGTRLTVL.

This clonotype was seen repeatedly, ten times or more. The CDR3 region has the DNA TGCGCCAGCAGCCCCGCCCTAGCGGGGGCAGAGCAGTTCTTC. It codes for CASSPALAGAEQFF. The gene calls are TRBV4-3 and TRBJ2-1; 10 nucleotides align to TRBD2. The CDR3 loop spans 14 amino acids. Germline values: CDR1 LGHNA, CDR2 YSLEER. V shed 4 bases, J shed 10 bases, and the junction held 7 bases outside the gene matches.

In this sample, this clonotype turned up many times. The V and J genes are TRBV9 and TRBJ1-2; D remains unclear. This CDR3 region has 15 residues. Germline loops: CDR1 SGDLS, CDR2 YYNGEE. V was pared by 3 bases and J by 0 bases, with 12 bases between. The CDR3 DNA reads TGTGCCAGCAGCGCGGACCCGACGGCTAACTATGGCTACACCTTC. It yields the protein CASSADPTANYGYTF.

This clonotype was seen ten or more times. In nucleotides, the CDR3 is TGTGCCAGCAGCTTGGTTCCAGCTAACTATGGCTACACCTTC. It encodes CASSLVPANYGYTF. This sequence joins TRBV5-4 and TRBJ1-2; D unclear. Germline CDR1 and CDR2: SGHNT and YYREEE (reference sequence). The CDR3 is made up of 14 amino acids. Trimming cost V 0 bases and J 0 bases, with 6 bases left between them.

The rearrangement uses TRBV6-1 and TRBJ2-7; D unresolved. Germline V CDR1 and CDR2: MNHNS, SASEGT. The CDR3 totals 12 residues. V was trimmed by 1 base and J by 3 bases, leaving 4 bases between them. The CDR3 loop is CASSEVGYEQYF. Here the CDR3 DNA reads TGTGCCAGCAGTGAAGTGGGCTACGAGCAGTACTTC.

There are many counts of this clonotype. This chain connects TRBV4-3 to TRBJ2-4; 12 positions match TRBD1. Germline CDR1 and CDR2: LGHNA and YSLEER. V dropped 1 base and J dropped 7; count of bases not matched to a gene: 5. The CDR3 spans 16 residues. The CDR3 region is CASSQGGTGGSNIQYF. For the CDR3, the DNA is TGCGCCAGCAGCCAAGGTGGGACAGGGGGCTCGAACATTCAGTACTTC.

This clonotype was seen repeatedly, ten times or more. This chain links TRBV24-1 with TRBJ2-1; TRBD2 might be the D (6 bases). Trimming removed 4 bases at V and 1 base at J, with 13 bases between. Germline V gene data show CDR1 as KGHDR and CDR2 as SFDVKD. There are 16 residues in the CDR3. The CDR3, as DNA: TGTGCCACCAGTGACCCATTAGCGGCGTCCTACAATGAGCAGTTCTTC. This gives the protein CATSDPLAASYNEQFF.

This rearrangement joins TRBV6-2 or TRBV6-3 to TRBJ2-7; D ambiguous. The CDR3 length is 14 residues. V was shortened by 6 bases and J by 5 bases, with 17 bases between the two germline ends. CDR1 is MNHEY and CDR2 is SVGEGT in the germline V gene. The CDR3 reads CASSTTPYPHEQYV. For the CDR3, the DNA is TGTGCCAGCAGCACTACACCTTACCCCCACGAGCAGTACGTC.

This clonotype was detected ten times or more. The V call is TRBV20-1, the J call TRBJ2-5, with D unresolved. V lost 0 bases to trimming and J lost 0 bases, with 8 bases between them. CDR1 and CDR2 from the germline V gene are DFQATT and SNEGSKA (reference sequence). CDR3 length: 14 amino acids. In DNA form, the CDR3 reads TGCAGTGCTAGAGATGGCAGATACCAAGAGACCCAGTACTTC. This sequence encodes CSARDGRYQETQYF.

This clonotype was seen repeatedly, ten times or more. V usage is TRBV7-9 and J usage is TRBJ2-7; 7 bases align to TRBD2. Losses at the gene ends were 3 bases for V and 2 bases for J; bases not matched to a gene: 4. This CDR3 spans 14 amino acids. Germline CDR1 is SEHNR and CDR2 is FQNEAQ (reference sequence). CDR3 DNA: TGTGCCAGCAGCTTTCCCGGACTAGCCTACGAGCAGTACTTC. Translation: CASSFPGLAYEQYF.

This clonotype was seen ten or more times. V and J are TRBV5-1 and TRBJ2-5, with 13 nucleotides matching TRBD2. J lost 5 bases, V lost 3 bases, and 4 bases had no gene match. This CDR3 contains 15 residues. Germline lookup yields CDR1 SGHRS and CDR2 YFSETQ. This CDR3 reads CASSSTSGRVETQYF. For the CDR3, the DNA is TGCGCCAGCAGCTCCACTAGCGGGAGGGTTGAGACCCAGTACTTC. The variable domain in full, completed from reference TRBV5-1 and TRBJ2-5, reads KAGVTQTPRYLIKTRGQQVTLSCSPISGHRSVSWYQQTPGQGLQFLFEYFSETQRNKGNFPGRFSGRQFSNSRSEMNVSTLELGDSALYLCASSSTSGRVETQYFGPGTRLLVL.

In this sample, this clonotype turned up a few times. The chain has TRBV28 and TRBJ2-5; possibly TRBD1 or TRBD2 for D (6 bases each). In germline, CDR1 is MDHEN, CDR2 SYDVKM. The CDR3 length is 14 residues. The V and J ends lost 5 bases and 6 bases respectively, with 16 bases between them. CDR3 sequence (DNA): TGTGCCAGCAGTATAACGCCGGGGGCCCAGACCCAGTACTTC. This encodes CASSITPGAQTQYF.

To note about this clonotype: A junction boundary mismatches the germline segment, possibly from a read error. The chain recombines TRBV2 with TRBJ2-2; 9 positions agree with TRBD1. The CDR3 spans 14 residues. Germline values: CDR1 SNHLY, CDR2 FYNNEI. CDR3 amino acids: CASNEQGATGELFF. Here the CDR3 DNA reads TGTGCCAGCAATGAACAGGGGGCCACCGGGGAGCTGTTTTTT.

In its sample, this clonotype was seen a few times. V and J are TRBV3-1 and TRBJ2-3; D unclear. Trimming took 4 bases from V and 4 from J, leaving 15 bases between them. This CDR3 is 15 amino acids long. Per germline, CDR1 LGHDT and CDR2 YNNKEL (reference sequence). CDR3 nucleotide sequence: TGTGCCAGCAGCCCCAGCCCTCTGGAGTCAGATACGCAGTATTTT. Its protein product is CASSPSPLESDTQYF.